The 27 T cell receptor beta chains below all came from one sample that was sequenced in a study of identical twins. TCRdb re-called the 5' RACE reads through MiXCR, storing one row per CDR3 protein. Here the sample spans some 730,000 distinct CDR3 sequences, 15% to 20% being singletons. These same data were also listed under a study on T cells expressing NK-cell markers.

The specimen sequenced was PBMCs. The receptors were sampled from a woman under 30 in good health.

This clonotype was counted a few times. The chain links TRBV2 to TRBJ1-4; D is unresolved. This CDR3 has 14 amino acids. Trimming removed 7 bases at V and 4 bases at J, with 13 bases between. Per germline, CDR1 SNHLY and CDR2 FYNNEI. CDR3 sequence (DNA): TGTGCCAGCAAGAGCGTCCTCTATAATGAAAAACTGTTTTTT. Protein product: CASKSVLYNEKLFF.

J is TRBJ1-1 and V is TRBV6-6; 8 positions agree with TRBD1. Germline CDR1 and CDR2: MNHNY and SVGAGI (reference sequence). V shed 8 bases and J 9 bases; nucleotides not matched to a gene: 8. This CDR3 is 12 amino acids long. CDR3 DNA sequence: TGTGCCAGCCTGGACAGGGTGACTAAAGCTTTCTTT. Translating gives CASLDRVTKAFF.

V gene TRBV5-1 combines with J gene TRBJ2-6; D not certain. The CDR3 has 17 residues. V lost 0 bases and J 0 bases, leaving 10 bases between the germline ends. Germline V gives CDR1 SGHRS, CDR2 YFSETQ. CDR3 nucleotide sequence: TGCGCCAGCAGCTTGGCCCCACCCACCTCTGGGGCCAACGTCCTGACTTTC. Translated, it gives CASSLAPPTSGANVLTF.

This clonotype occurred a few times. The rearrangement joins TRBV6-5 to TRBJ2-7; TRBD2 aligns across 7 bases. CDR3 length: 16 amino acids. Germline V gene data show CDR1 as MNHEY and CDR2 as SVGAGI. The V and J ends lost 0 bases and 2 bases, in that order; junction bases with no gene match: 7. The CDR3 coding sequence is TGTGCCAGCAGTTACTCTTGGGCTAGCGGAACCTACGAGCAGTACTTC. It translates to CASSYSWASGTYEQYF.

V usage is TRBV20-1 and J usage is TRBJ2-1; 9 positions agree with TRBD2. Germline V gene data show CDR1 as DFQATT and CDR2 as SNEGSKA (reference sequence). The trim removed 1 base at V and 8 bases at J, leaving 6 bases unmatched. The CDR3 contains 14 residues. CDR3 sequence: CSARVAGGYYEQFF. The CDR3 DNA reads TGCAGTGCTAGAGTCGCGGGGGGGTACTATGAGCAGTTCTTC.

The chain has TRBV7-2 and TRBJ1-4; possible D gene TRBD1, 5 bases. Trimming cost V 3 bases and J 14 bases, with 13 bases left between them. Per germline, CDR1 SGHTA and CDR2 FQGNSA. This CDR3 spans 12 amino acids. CDR3 in amino acids: CASSFDGTKLFF. CDR3 nucleotide sequence: TGTGCCAGCAGCTTTGACGGGACGAAGCTGTTTTTT.

This clonotype occurred a few times. The chain combines TRBV12-3 or TRBV12-4 with TRBJ1-1; the D is unclear. V gave up 1 base and J gave up 7 bases, with 7 bases separating them. The CDR3 length is 12 residues. The CDR3 sequence is CASSLVADEAFF. The CDR3 region has the DNA TGTGCCAGCAGTTTAGTAGCGGATGAAGCTTTCTTT.

V and J are TRBV27 and TRBJ2-6; TRBD2 aligns across 12 bases. CDR1 is MNHEY and CDR2 is SMNVEV in the germline V gene (reference sequence). The CDR3 contains 21 residues. The V gene end was trimmed by 1 base and the J gene end by 0 bases; junction bases not matched to a gene: 10. CDR3 in amino acids: CASSLYRLAGAVSSGANVLTF. The CDR3, as DNA: TGTGCCAGCAGTTTATATCGACTAGCGGGGGCCGTCAGCTCTGGGGCCAACGTCCTGACTTTC.

This clonotype has a handful of counts. The CDR3 DNA follows: TGTGCCAGCAGTTTAGAGTGGACTAGCGGGCTGAATGAGCAGTTCTTC. Protein: CASSLEWTSGLNEQFF. This chain connects TRBV12-3 or TRBV12-4 to TRBJ2-1; TRBD2 aligns across 11 bases. The V segment lost 1 base and the J segment 7 bases; nucleotides outside the gene matches: 6. The CDR3 length is 16 residues.

This clonotype was seen more than once but under ten times. This chain links TRBV5-1 with TRBJ1-1; perhaps TRBD1 as D (5 bases). Germline assignment: CDR1 SGHRS and CDR2 YFSETQ. The CDR3 consists of 14 residues. With 1 base removed from V and 3 bases from J, the gap between germline ends came to 10 bases. The CDR3 bases are TGCGCCAGCAGCTTGCAGGGTATGCACACTGAAGCTTTCTTT. This encodes CASSLQGMHTEAFF. The full variable domain, its missing parts supplied by reference TRBV5-1 and TRBJ1-1, is KAGVTQTPRYLIKTRGQQVTLSCSPISGHRSVSWYQQTPGQGLQFLFEYFSETQRNKGNFPGRFSGRQFSNSRSEMNVSTLELGDSALYLCASSLQGMHTEAFFGQGTRLTVV.

This clonotype was detected a few times. The chain couples TRBV18 to TRBJ2-1; D unclear. V was cut by 6 bases and J by 0 bases, with 15 bases left in between. The CDR3 spans 16 residues. CDR1 is KGHSH, CDR2 LQKENI, per germline. The CDR3 region is CASSATGLSSYNEQFF. CDR3 in DNA: TGTGCCAGCTCGGCAACCGGGTTGAGCTCCTACAATGAGCAGTTCTTC.

This chain connects TRBV12-3 or TRBV12-4 to TRBJ2-3; 8 nucleotides match TRBD2. The V gene end was trimmed by 5 bases and the J gene end by 1 base; junction bases not matched to a gene: 8. This CDR3 spans 16 amino acids. The CDR3 sequence is CASSPVAGMRTDTQYF. In DNA form, the CDR3 reads TGTGCCAGCAGTCCCGTAGCGGGGATGCGCACAGATACGCAGTATTTT.

The J gene is TRBJ1-5, the V gene TRBV10-3; the D is unclear. The V gene lost 3 bases and the J gene lost 5 bases, with 23 bases spanning the gap. From germline, CDR1 is ENHRY and CDR2 SYGVKD. This CDR3 region has 18 residues. CDR3 sequence (DNA): TGTGCCATCAGTGATAAATTAGAGTCGGCAGAAAATGATCAGCCCCAGCATTTT. Amino acid sequence: CAISDKLESAENDQPQHF.

The V and J genes are TRBV5-6 and TRBJ2-1; D uncertain. CDR1 and CDR2 from the germline V gene are SGHDT and YYEEEE. The CDR3 runs 14 residues. V lost 1 base, J lost 6 bases, and 11 bases lay in between. The DNA of the CDR3 is TGTGCCAGCAGCTTGTGGCCGTGGGGCAATGAGCAGTTCTTC. Translation gives CASSLWPWGNEQFF.

This clonotype was seen a handful of times. The V call is TRBV5-1, the J call TRBJ2-1; D is possibly TRBD1 or TRBD2 (6 bases each). The germline CDR1 and CDR2 sequences are SGHRS and YFSETQ. The CDR3 consists of 17 residues. V lost 4 bases and J 0 bases, leaving 17 bases between the germline ends. Here the CDR3 reads CASSLGRGLSSYNEQFF. The CDR3 nucleotides are TGCGCCAGCAGCCTTGGCCGGGGGCTAAGCTCCTACAATGAGCAGTTCTTC.

This clonotype showed up just a few times. This rearrangement joins TRBV4-3 to TRBJ2-3; D uncertain. The CDR3 has 13 residues. V was clipped by 4 bases and J by 5 bases, with 10 bases between them. From germline, CDR1 is LGHNA and CDR2 YSLEER. DNA for the CDR3: TGCGCCAGCAGCCCAACCATAGAAGATACGCAGTATTTT. The encoded protein is CASSPTIEDTQYF.

The J gene is TRBJ2-3, the V gene TRBV4-3, with 9 nucleotides matching TRBD1. The V gene's germline CDR1 is LGHNA and CDR2 YSLEER. Germline trimming cut 6 bases from V and 4 bases from J; bases unmatched to any gene: 11. The CDR3 spans 16 residues. For the CDR3, the DNA is TGCGCCAGCAGTCGGACGGGACAGGGAGTCGCAGATACGCAGTATTTT. The encoded protein is CASSRTGQGVADTQYF.

In its sample, this clonotype was seen a few times. The chain has TRBV6-2 or TRBV6-3 and TRBJ2-1, with D unclear. The CDR3 loop spans 12 amino acids. Germline V CDR1 and CDR2: MNHEY, SVGEGT. V was trimmed by 6 bases and J by 3 bases, leaving 6 bases between them. CDR3 amino acids: CASRLYYNEQFF. The CDR3 bases are TGTGCCAGCAGGCTGTACTACAATGAGCAGTTCTTC.

This clonotype was found a few times. V usage is TRBV10-3 and J usage is TRBJ2-3; perhaps TRBD2 as D (6 bases). This CDR3 contains 15 residues. Trimming removed 5 bases from V and 3 bases from J, with 15 bases in between. Germline CDR1 and CDR2: ENHRY and SYGVKD. In nucleotides, the CDR3 is TGTGCCATCAGTATGGGGACGGGAGCTACAGATACGCAGTATTTT. This gives the protein CAISMGTGATDTQYF.

In its sample, this clonotype was seen a few times. The CDR3 region has the DNA TGTGCCAGCAGTTTATGGGGGGGGGGCTTAGGGGACACTGAAGCTTTCTTT. Residues: CASSLWGGGLGDTEAFF. The genes are TRBV27 and TRBJ1-1; D may be TRBD1 (6 bases). V lost 1 base, J lost 3 bases, and 18 bases lay in between. The germline V gene has CDR1 MNHEY and CDR2 SMNVEV (reference sequence). There are 17 residues in the CDR3.

This clonotype has only a few counts. J is TRBJ2-2 and V is TRBV12-3 or TRBV12-4; D perhaps matches TRBD2 (7 bases). V lost 4 bases and J lost 4, with 10 bases in between. CDR3 length: 14 amino acids. The CDR3: CASSYREGTGELFF. CDR3 nucleotide sequence: TGTGCCAGCAGTTACAGGGAGGGCACCGGGGAGCTGTTTTTT.

This clonotype was counted a few times. J is TRBJ1-2 and V is TRBV12-3 or TRBV12-4; D may be TRBD1 (5 bases). The CDR3 is made up of 14 amino acids. V was pared by 3 bases and J by 5 bases, with 13 bases between. The CDR3 spells CASSFLYGTYGYTF. The CDR3, as DNA: TGTGCCAGCAGTTTCCTGTATGGGACGTATGGCTACACCTTC.

The V call is TRBV27, the J call TRBJ2-5, with 9 bases lining up with TRBD2. J lost 10 bases, V lost 5 bases, and 11 bases had no gene match. This CDR3 has 14 amino acids. CDR1 MNHEY and CDR2 SMNVEV come from the germline V gene (reference sequence). The DNA for the CDR3 is TGTGCCAGCAGTCCAACAGCGGGGGGCCAGATCCAGTACTTC. It specifies CASSPTAGGQIQYF.

In this sample, this clonotype turned up a few times. This sequence joins TRBV7-6 and TRBJ2-3; TRBD2 agrees at 11 bases. This CDR3 has 16 amino acids. Looked up from germline, CDR1 is SGHVS and CDR2 is FNYEAQ. V was clipped by 4 bases and J by 2 bases; unmatched bases: 5. This CDR3 reads CASSSGTSGYTDTQYF. In DNA form, the CDR3 reads TGTGCCAGCAGCTCGGGGACTAGCGGATACACAGATACGCAGTATTTT.

This clonotype was seen a few times. This chain joins TRBV12-3 or TRBV12-4 and TRBJ1-2, with D perhaps TRBD1 (5 bases). The V and J ends lost 6 bases and 6 bases respectively, with 17 bases between them. The CDR3 loop spans 14 amino acids. This CDR3 is CASRPAGGGNGYTF. The CDR3 DNA follows: TGTGCCAGCAGACCCGCTGGGGGGGGGAATGGCTACACCTTC.

The V call is TRBV12-3 or TRBV12-4, the J call TRBJ2-7, with D unclear. V gave up 3 bases and J gave up 6 bases, with 15 bases separating them. The CDR3 runs 14 residues. Here the CDR3 DNA reads TGTGCCAGCAGTTTGAAATCCTTACTGGGCGAGCAGTACTTC. This gives the protein CASSLKSLLGEQYF.

The chain employs TRBV6-1 and TRBJ2-1, with 11 bases aligning to TRBD1. There are 14 residues in the CDR3. Germline lookup yields CDR1 MNHNS and CDR2 SASEGT. Trimming took 6 bases from V and 8 from J; bases not matched to a gene: 6. CDR3 protein: CASSGTGGSYEQFF. DNA of the CDR3: TGTGCCAGCAGCGGGACAGGGGGATCATATGAGCAGTTCTTC.